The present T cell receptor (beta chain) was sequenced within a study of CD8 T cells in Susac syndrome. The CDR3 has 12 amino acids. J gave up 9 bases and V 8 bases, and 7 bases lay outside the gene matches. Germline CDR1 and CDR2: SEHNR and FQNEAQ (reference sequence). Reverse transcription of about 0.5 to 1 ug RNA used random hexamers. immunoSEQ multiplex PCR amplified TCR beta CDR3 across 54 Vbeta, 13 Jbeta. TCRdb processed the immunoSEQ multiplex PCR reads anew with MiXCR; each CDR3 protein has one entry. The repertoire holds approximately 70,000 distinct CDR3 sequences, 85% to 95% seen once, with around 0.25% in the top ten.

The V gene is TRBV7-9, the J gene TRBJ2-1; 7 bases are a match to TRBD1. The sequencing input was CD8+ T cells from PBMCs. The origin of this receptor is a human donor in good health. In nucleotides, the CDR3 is TGTGCCAGCGGGGGCGAGGGGGCTGAGCAGTTCTTC. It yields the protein CASGGEGAEQFF.